The 9 T cell receptor beta chains below come from one sample, sequenced in a study of T cell clonality in common variable immunodeficiency. General observations from the study: In common variable immunodeficiency, TCR beta chains reportedly carried fewer deletions and N-nucleotide insertions.

Their specific antigens are unknown. The table came from immunoSEQ multiplex PCR; TCRdb's copy has only in-frame clones and leaves some out. The sample contains around 33,000 clones, none of them singletons. The sample consisted of peripheral blood mononuclear cells. Source of these receptors: a human donor with common variable immunodeficiency.

Of note for this clone: The read terminates 3 residues before the CDR3 end, so the remaining end is supplied by the germline J gene. V gene TRBV2 combines with J gene TRBJ1-1, with TRBD1 as a possible D gene (5 bases). This CDR3 contains 13 residues. V was pared by 7 bases and J by 0 bases, with 9 bases between. Germline CDR1 and CDR2: SNHLY and FYNNEI. Partial CDR3 DNA: TGTGCCAGCACCGGGGGTATGAACACTGAA. Amino acid sequence: CASTGGMNTE. The whole CDR3 protein is CASTGGMNTEAFF.

In its sample, this clone was seen a few times. Sequencing ends 3 residues short of the CDR3 end; the germline J gene provides the rest. The chain joins TRBV5-1 to TRBJ2-7; 7 nucleotides align to TRBD1. Unmatched junction bases numbered 3, after V lost 3 bases and J lost 3 bases. CDR1 and CDR2 from the germline V gene are SGHRS and YFSETQ. The CDR3 is 13 amino acids. CDR3 sequence reads: CASSSTGVYEQYF. The CDR3 bases that were read are TGCGCCAGCAGCTCCACAGGGGTCTACGAG. Together with reference TRBV5-1 and TRBJ2-7, the CDR3 gives the full variable domain: KAGVTQTPRYLIKTRGQQVTLSCSPISGHRSVSWYQQTPGQGLQFLFEYFSETQRNKGNFPGRFSGRQFSNSRSEMNVSTLELGDSALYLCASSSTGVYEQYFGPGTRLTVT.

This clone was found many times. The CDR3 is cut off 3 residues early in the read; its end comes from the germline J gene. The J gene is TRBJ2-5, the V gene TRBV5-4, with D unclear. The ends were cut back, 0 bases at V and 5 bases at J, with 8 bases in the middle. Germline CDR1 and CDR2: SGHNT and YYREEE (reference sequence). The CDR3 consists of 13 residues. The DNA read from the CDR3 is TGTGCCAGCAGCTTGGGCGGCGACGAGACC. Translation: CASSLGGDET. The CDR3, in full, reads CASSLGGDETQYF.

This clone was found many times. The DNA ends 3 residues before the CDR3 does, and the rest of the CDR3 is filled in from the germline J gene. The rearrangement uses TRBV18 and TRBJ2-7; a weak D match, TRBD2 (5 bases). Between the trimmed V and J ends, which lost 3 bases and 3 bases, there was a span of 15 bases. The CDR3 covers 15 residues. Germline V lookup: CDR1 KGHSH, CDR2 LQKENI. The part of the CDR3 DNA that was read is TGTGCCAGCTCACCCCTGGGAGCGGCTCTCTACGAG. Protein: CASSPLGAALYE. The full CDR3 protein reads CASSPLGAALYEQYF.

This clone appeared many times. Coverage ceases 3 residues before the CDR3 finishes, and the germline J gene fills in the end. This rearrangement joins TRBV19 to TRBJ2-5; 15 nucleotides line up with TRBD2. The length of the CDR3 is 17 residues. Per the germline V gene, CDR1 is LNHDA and CDR2 is SQIVND (reference sequence). V was clipped by 5 bases and J by 2 bases; unmatched bases: 6. The covered CDR3 bases are TGTGCCAGTAGTGGGACTAGCGGGAGGAATGAGCAAGAGACC. This encodes CASSGTSGRNEQET. The whole CDR3 sequence is CASSGTSGRNEQETQYF.

This clone was recorded at least ten times. The read terminates 3 residues ahead of where the CDR3 ends, so the germline J gene completes it. The same CDR3 also results from other DNA sequences found in this sample. J is TRBJ2-7 and V is TRBV6-4; a weak D match, TRBD1 (5 bases). This CDR3 is 14 amino acids long. V dropped 3 bases and J dropped 4 bases, with 13 bases sitting between them. Germline V CDR1 and CDR2: MRHNA, SNTAGT. The covered CDR3 bases are TGTGCCAGCAGTGATAGGGTTGGGGCTTACGAG. It codes for CASSDRVGAYE. The entire CDR3 reads CASSDRVGAYEQYF.

Note on this clone: Read sequence stops 3 residues before the CDR3 end, and the germline J gene provides the missing end. The J gene is TRBJ2-1, the V gene TRBV6-1; D is possibly TRBD1 (6 bases). The CDR3 loop spans 16 amino acids. Germline assignment: CDR1 MNHNS and CDR2 SASEGT. Trimming cost V 3 bases and J 6 bases, with 18 bases left between them. CDR3 region: CASSEQYRVGGNEQFF. Partial CDR3 DNA: TGTGCCAGCAGTGAGCAATACAGGGTTGGGGGCAATGAG.

This clone was seen only a few times. The CDR3 extends 3 residues past the end of the read, so its final part is completed from the germline J gene. This rearrangement joins TRBV5-1 to TRBJ2-7, with a possible D match to TRBD1 (6 bases). CDR1 is SGHRS, CDR2 YFSETQ, per germline. The CDR3 has 14 residues. V was shortened by 4 bases and J by 2 bases, with 13 bases between the two germline ends. The covered CDR3 bases are TGCGCCAGCAGCGCCCGGACAGAGGCCTACGAG. Amino acid sequence: CASSARTEAYE. The CDR3 reads in full as CASSARTEAYEQYF. Full variable domain (missing parts from reference TRBV5-1 and TRBJ2-7): KAGVTQTPRYLIKTRGQQVTLSCSPISGHRSVSWYQQTPGQGLQFLFEYFSETQRNKGNFPGRFSGRQFSNSRSEMNVSTLELGDSALYLCASSARTEAYEQYFGPGTRLTVT.

This clone was seen more than once but under ten times. The read halts 3 residues ahead of the CDR3 end, with the missing end drawn from the germline J gene. The V call is TRBV5-6, the J call TRBJ2-7, with a weak D call TRBD1 (6 bases). Trimming shortened V by 4 bases and J by 3 bases, and 11 bases separated the two germline ends. This CDR3 has 13 amino acids. Germline CDR1 SGHDT, CDR2 YYEEEE. CDR3 DNA (partial): TGTGCCAGCAGCCAGGGGCGCCACTACGAG. As protein: CASSQGRHYE. The full CDR3 protein is CASSQGRHYEQYF. The whole variable domain, remainder taken from reference TRBV5-6 and TRBJ2-7, is DAGVTQSPTHLIKTRGQQVTLRCSPKSGHDTVSWYQQALGQGPQFIFQYYEEEERQRGNFPDRFSGHQFPNYSSELNVNALLLGDSALYLCASSQGRHYEQYFGPGTRLTVT.